This passage covers 23 T cell receptor beta chains from one sample sequenced in a study of cytomegalovirus exposure and HLA in healthy donors (dated by TCRdb to 2016 to 2017). The library was obtained by the immunoSEQ multiplex PCR assay. A mixture of 60 forward primers for TCR Vbeta segments and 13 reverse primers for TCR Jbeta segments was used in the multiplex PCR. TCRdb's version of the immuneACCESS table is confined to in-frame rearrangements and falls short of the full clone set. An unresolved V gene accounts for under half of the shortfall where checked; the remainder is of unknown origin. This sample holds under 150,000 clones; approximately 78% were observed only once. The top ten clonotypes cover about 6.6% of the sample. The sequenced sample was PBMCs. These TCRs come from a woman aged 40 to 50 in good health and CMV-seropositive.

The V gene is TRBV6-5, the J gene TRBJ1-1; D is uncertain. Trimming took 5 bases from V and 3 from J, leaving 13 bases between them. Germline values: CDR1 MNHEY, CDR2 SVGAGI. The length of the CDR3 is 14 residues. CDR3 sequence: CASSPGSGDTEAFF. CDR3 coding DNA: TGTGCCAGCAGTCCAGGTTCCGGGGACACTGAAGCTTTCTTT.

The chain uses TRBV2 and TRBJ1-1, with a tentative D call TRBD1 (6 bases). Germline loops: CDR1 SNHLY, CDR2 FYNNEI. The CDR3 length is 14 residues. V was trimmed by 4 bases and J by 3 bases, leaving 12 bases between them. The CDR3 loop is CASSAGQRHTEAFF. Here the CDR3 DNA reads TGTGCCAGCAGTGCTGGACAGCGACACACTGAAGCTTTCTTT.

This clone has just a few counts. The gene calls are TRBV2 and TRBJ1-4; the match to TRBD1 covers 7 bases. CDR1 and CDR2 (germline): SNHLY, FYNNEI. V trimming: 10 bases; J trimming: 3 bases; junction bases outside the gene matches: 5. The length of the CDR3 is 13 residues. CDR3 DNA sequence: TGTGCCACAGGGGGGCATGCTAATGAAAAACTGTTTTTT. It specifies CATGGHANEKLFF.

J is TRBJ2-7 and V is TRBV7-2; TRBD2 aligns across 11 bases. Germline CDR1 is SGHTA and CDR2 is FQGNSA. This CDR3 has 15 residues. Trimming cost V 2 bases and J 3 bases; bases outside gene matches: 3. CDR3 bases: TGTGCCAGCAGCTTATCGACTAGCGGGATCTACGAGCAGTACTTC. It translates to CASSLSTSGIYEQYF.

The rearrangement joins TRBV7-9 to TRBJ2-6; D not resolved. Trimming took 0 bases from V and 0 from J, leaving 6 bases between them. CDR1 and CDR2 from the germline V gene are SEHNR and FQNEAQ (reference sequence). This CDR3 comprises 16 residues. The CDR3 DNA follows: TGTGCCAGCAGCTTAGCTGGGCGCTCTGGGGCCAACGTCCTGACTTTC. As protein: CASSLAGRSGANVLTF.

This clone was detected a few times. The chain is built from TRBV18 and TRBJ2-7; 14 bases are shared with TRBD2. CDR1 is KGHSH, CDR2 LQKENI, per germline. CDR3 length: 16 amino acids. The V gene end was trimmed by 6 bases and the J gene end by 5 bases; junction bases not matched to a gene: 9. CDR3 DNA: TGTGCCAGCTCGGAACGACTAGCGGGAGGGCCGGACGAGCAGTACTTC. Translating gives CASSERLAGGPDEQYF.

This clone has a single count. This chain connects TRBV27 to TRBJ2-7; 10 bases match TRBD1. The V and J ends lost 5 bases and 5 bases, in that order; junction bases with no gene match: 15. Per the germline V gene, CDR1 is MNHEY and CDR2 is SMNVEV (reference sequence). This CDR3 has 17 residues. The DNA for the CDR3 is TGTGCCAGCAGTCCCCGGCCGGCCGGACAGGGGGGCCACGAGCAGTACTTC. Protein product: CASSPRPAGQGGHEQYF.

The chain is built from TRBV7-2 and TRBJ2-1; D gene unclear. The germline CDR1 and CDR2 sequences are SGHTA and FQGNSA. Trimming took 4 bases from V and 9 from J, leaving 13 bases between them. The CDR3 runs to 13 residues. CDR3 protein: CASSSATLSEQFF. The CDR3 DNA reads as TGTGCCAGCAGCTCCGCAACACTAAGTGAGCAGTTCTTC.

This clone was counted a few times. The chain joins TRBV11-2 to TRBJ2-2; D remains ambiguous. The CDR3 length is 15 residues. CDR1 is SGHAT, CDR2 FQNNGV, per germline. V was pared by 3 bases and J by 2 bases, with 10 bases between. This CDR3 reads CASSLGSYNTGELFF. CDR3 bases: TGTGCCAGCAGCTTGGGCAGCTACAACACCGGGGAGCTGTTTTTT. Supplemented by reference TRBV11-2 and TRBJ2-2, the full variable domain reads EAGVAQSPRYKIIEKRQSVAFWCNPISGHATLYWYQQILGQGPKLLIQFQNNGVVDDSQLPKDRFSAERLKGVDSTLKIQPAKLEDSAVYLCASSLGSYNTGELFFGEGSRLTVL.

This rearrangement joins TRBV5-1 to TRBJ2-1, with unresolved D. CDR3 length equals 14 residues. The ends were cut back, 1 base at V and 0 bases at J, with 5 bases in the middle. CDR1 and CDR2 from the germline V gene are SGHRS and YFSETQ. CDR3 sequence reads: CASSLYSSYNEQFF. CDR3 bases: TGCGCCAGCAGCTTGTATAGCTCCTACAATGAGCAGTTCTTC.

The V gene is TRBV5-8, the J gene TRBJ2-5; 7 nucleotides line up with TRBD2. Losses at the gene ends were 0 bases for V and 0 bases for J; bases not matched to a gene: 8. Germline CDR1 reads SGHTS; CDR2 reads YDEGEE. The CDR3 is made up of 17 amino acids. The CDR3 reads CASSLGDYQPYQETQYF. The CDR3 DNA is TGTGCCAGCAGCTTGGGGGACTACCAGCCGTACCAAGAGACCCAGTACTTC.

The chain joins TRBV30 to TRBJ1-1; TRBD1 is a possible D gene (6 bases). CDR1 is GTSNPN, CDR2 SVGIG, per germline (reference sequence). The CDR3 contains 13 residues. V dropped 0 bases and J dropped 5 bases, with 10 bases sitting between them. The CDR3 protein is CAWSVHRATEAFF. The CDR3 DNA reads TGTGCCTGGAGTGTACACAGGGCAACTGAAGCTTTCTTT.

The V and J genes are TRBV11-3 and TRBJ2-1; TRBD2 agrees at 7 bases. Germline V CDR1 and CDR2: SGHNT, YENEEA. V trimming: 4 bases; J trimming: 2 bases; junction bases outside the gene matches: 5. This CDR3 has 15 residues. The CDR3 DNA is TGTGCCAGCAGCTCCCTAGCGGCCACCTACAATGAGCAGTTCTTC. Its protein product is CASSSLAATYNEQFF.

As DNA, the CDR3 is TGTGCCAGCAGTGGGGACAGTTTGGGCACAGATACGCAGTATTTT. The encoded protein is CASSGDSLGTDTQYF. The rearrangement uses TRBV6-1 and TRBJ2-3; 7 bases map to TRBD1. The CDR3 extends over 15 amino acids. V shed 4 bases and J 1 base; nucleotides not matched to a gene: 5. The germline gives CDR1 MNHNS, CDR2 SASEGT.

Only a few counts were recorded for this clone. This sequence joins TRBV29-1 and TRBJ2-5, with D tentatively TRBD1 (6 bases). CDR3 length: 13 residues. Germline V lookup: CDR1 SQVTM, CDR2 ANQGSEA. V lost 3 bases and J lost 2, with 10 bases in between. The CDR3 bases are TGCAGCGTTGAGGTGGGGGCTCAAGAGACCCAGTACTTC. Translating gives CSVEVGAQETQYF. Complete variable domain (other parts from reference TRBV29-1 and TRBJ2-5): SAVISQKPSRDICQRGTSLTIQCQVDSQVTMMFWYRQQPGQSLTLIATANQGSEATYESGFVIDKFPISRPNLTFSTLTVSNMSPEDSSIYLCSVEVGAQETQYFGPGTRLLVL.

This clone was seen only a few times. The DNA for the CDR3 is TGTGCCAGCTCACCGCCGGGACAGGGTGCCTACAATGAGCAGTTCTTC. Translated: CASSPPGQGAYNEQFF. The chain recombines TRBV18 with TRBJ2-1; 9 positions agree with TRBD1. The CDR3 sequence is 16 residues long. With V trimmed by 3 bases and J by 2 bases, 5 bases remained unmatched. Germline V gene data show CDR1 as KGHSH and CDR2 as LQKENI.

The chain has TRBV2 and TRBJ2-4; 9 nucleotides agree with TRBD1. J was trimmed by 0 bases and V by 5 bases; bases with no gene match: 5. The CDR3 spans 16 residues. CDR1 SNHLY and CDR2 FYNNEI come from the germline V gene. Written as DNA, the CDR3 is TGTGCCAGCAGTCCAGGGACAGGGATAGCCAAAAACATTCAGTACTTC. Its protein is CASSPGTGIAKNIQYF.

This chain links TRBV10-3 with TRBJ2-7; TRBD2 matches 13 bases. This CDR3 is built from 15 residues. Per germline, CDR1 ENHRY and CDR2 SYGVKD. V shed 2 bases, J shed 5 bases, and the junction held 3 bases outside the gene matches. For the CDR3, the DNA is TGTGCCATCAGTGAGACTAGCGGGAGGGTCAACGAGCAGTACTTC. It is translated as CAISETSGRVNEQYF.

The V and J genes are TRBV6-1 and TRBJ1-5; D perhaps matches TRBD1 (5 bases). Germline assignment: CDR1 MNHNS and CDR2 SASEGT. The V end lost 0 bases, the J end lost 0 bases, and 12 bases lay between the germline ends. This CDR3 region has 17 residues. DNA of the CDR3: TGTGCCAGCAGTGAAGCGCGGGGCCGCTATAGCAATCAGCCCCAGCATTTT. It codes for CASSEARGRYSNQPQHF.

The V call is TRBV5-1, the J call TRBJ1-4, with 7 bases fitting TRBD1. Germline CDR1 is SGHRS and CDR2 is YFSETQ. The trim removed 4 bases at V and 2 bases at J, leaving 5 bases unmatched. The CDR3 consists of 15 residues. The CDR3 DNA follows: TGCGCCAGCAGCCGGCAGACAGGGACTAATGAAAAACTGTTTTTT. As protein: CASSRQTGTNEKLFF.

This clone was picked up a small number of times. The CDR3 DNA reads as TGTGCCAGCAGTTTCAGGGTAGGGGACACTGAAGCTTTCTTT. It is translated as CASSFRVGDTEAFF. The chain carries TRBV27 and TRBJ1-1; D possibly corresponds to TRBD1 (5 bases). The germline V gene encodes CDR1 MNHEY and CDR2 SMNVEV (reference sequence). The CDR3 loop spans 14 amino acids. V was shortened by 3 bases and J by 3 bases, with 11 bases between the two germline ends.

J is TRBJ2-1 and V is TRBV6-5, with TRBD2 matching 11 bases. J was trimmed by 7 bases and V by 6 bases; bases with no gene match: 5. CDR3 length: 14 residues. The germline V gene encodes CDR1 MNHEY and CDR2 SVGAGI. The CDR3 sequence is CASRIAGGINEQFF. CDR3 sequence (DNA): TGTGCCAGCAGGATAGCGGGAGGGATAAATGAGCAGTTCTTC.

The table lists this clone with a count of one. The J gene is TRBJ1-5, the V gene TRBV7-8; the D gene is possibly TRBD1 (6 bases). Germline V gene lookup returns CDR1 SGHVS and CDR2 FQNEAQ. V gave up 6 bases and J gave up 3 bases, with 15 bases separating them. This CDR3 comprises 15 residues. This CDR3 reads CASSQRGQPNQPQHF. Here the CDR3 DNA reads TGTGCCAGCAGTCAAAGAGGACAGCCCAATCAGCCCCAGCATTTT.